The clone carrying this TCR beta chain was observed at least ten times. Its antigen is undetermined. This record belongs to a study of blood T cells in healthy people across ages. Overall study findings and caveats: Unsorted PBMCs ruled out conclusive naive versus antigen-experienced comparison. Donor CMV infection status was unknown, possibly confounding age-related changes in expanded clonotypes.

This CDR3 has 14 amino acids. V shed 1 base and J shed 3 bases, with 10 bases lying between them. CDR1 is LGHDT and CDR2 is YNNKEL in the germline V gene (reference sequence). A J-beta primer mix and a sample-barcoded 5' primer were used in a second PCR of about 6 to 12 cycles. Carrying 12 random nucleotides, a template-switch adaptor labeled each individual cDNA molecule. Every sample gave at least 3 million paired-end reads containing CDR3. From the 5' RACE reads, TCRdb called clonotypes with MiXCR, one entry per CDR3 protein. The sample includes over a million distinct CDR3 sequences, under 55% seen only once; the top ten take 15% to 20%.

Sequencing used blood. The chain combines TRBV3-1 with TRBJ2-7, with TRBD1 as a possible D gene (5 bases). The sequence was collected from a woman aged 55-70 years in good health. This chain's CDR3 is CASSQAGSLYEQYF. The CDR3, as DNA: TGTGCCAGCAGCCAAGCAGGGTCTCTCTACGAGCAGTACTTC.